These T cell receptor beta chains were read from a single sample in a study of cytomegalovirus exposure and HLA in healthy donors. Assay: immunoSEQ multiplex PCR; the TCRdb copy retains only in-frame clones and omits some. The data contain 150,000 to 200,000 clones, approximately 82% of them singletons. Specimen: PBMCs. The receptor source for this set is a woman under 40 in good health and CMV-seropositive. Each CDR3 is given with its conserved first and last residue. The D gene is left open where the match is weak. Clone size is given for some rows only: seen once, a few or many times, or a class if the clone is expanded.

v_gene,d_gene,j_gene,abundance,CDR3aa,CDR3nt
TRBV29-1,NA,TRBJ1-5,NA,CSVGGDGNQPQHF,TGCAGCGTTGGGGGGGACGGCAATCAGCCCCAGCATTTT
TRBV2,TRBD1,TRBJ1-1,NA,CASSERTGKGEAFF,TGTGCCAGCAGTGAAAGGACAGGGAAGGGTGAAGCTTTCTTT
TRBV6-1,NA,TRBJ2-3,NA,CASSEGPRADTQYF,TGTGCCAGCAGTGAGGGGCCCAGGGCAGATACGCAGTATTTT
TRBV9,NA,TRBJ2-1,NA,CASSVTDTSYNEQFF,TGTGCCAGCAGTGTTACTGACACCTCCTACAATGAGCAGTTCTTC
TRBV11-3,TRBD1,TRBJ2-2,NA,CASSPMGQLNTGELFF,TGTGCCAGCAGCCCGATGGGACAGCTGAACACCGGGGAGCTGTTTTTT
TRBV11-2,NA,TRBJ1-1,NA,CASSLVSGRTEAFF,TGTGCCAGCAGCTTAGTTTCAGGGCGGACTGAAGCTTTCTTT
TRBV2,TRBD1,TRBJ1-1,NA,CASTRQGRNTEAFF,TGTGCCAGCACTAGACAGGGGAGGAACACTGAAGCTTTCTTT
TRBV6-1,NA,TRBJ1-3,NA,CASSDYSGGNRVTLYTIYF,TGTGCCAGCAGTGATTATTCGGGCGGGAATCGGGTGACTCTGTACACCATATATTTT
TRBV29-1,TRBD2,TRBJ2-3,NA,CSVESGRAVDTQYF,TGCAGCGTTGAGAGCGGGAGGGCCGTAGATACGCAGTATTTT
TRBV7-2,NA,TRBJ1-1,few,CASSWSARGTEAFF,TGTGCCAGCAGCTGGAGCGCCCGGGGCACTGAAGCTTTCTTT